The rows below give T cell receptor beta chains drawn from one sample of a study of molecular identifiers for immune sequencing clone quantification. One entry per CDR3 protein, called by TCRdb with MiXCR from the PCR reads. Among around 460,000 distinct CDR3 sequences listed, about 25% were seen once. The sample comprised naive CD8+ T cells from blood, with Jurkat cell RNA spiked in. Receptors originate from a human donor in good health. Some libraries in this study had Jurkat cell RNA spiked in. Both conserved end residues are part of each CDR3. Fields, in order: clone size, D gene, J gene, V gene, CDR3 protein, CDR3 DNA. The D gene is left open where the match is weak. Expanded clones get a size class; other rows say once, few or many, or leave the size out.

abundance: .; d_gene: .; j_gene: TRBJ2-4; v_gene: TRBV27; CDR3aa: CASSYGGENIQYF; CDR3nt: TGTGCCAGCAGTTACGGGGGCGAAAACATTCAGTACTTC
abundance: .; d_gene: .; j_gene: TRBJ2-7; v_gene: TRBV12-3/TRBV12-4; CDR3aa: CASSSDRLEAYEQYF; CDR3nt: TGTGCCAGCAGTTCAGACAGGCTCGAGGCCTACGAGCAGTACTTC
abundance: .; d_gene: TRBD2; j_gene: TRBJ2-7; v_gene: TRBV7-9; CDR3aa: CASSLPPGLAGTSYEQYF; CDR3nt: TGTGCCAGCAGCTTACCCCCAGGACTAGCGGGGACTAGCTACGAGCAGTACTTC
abundance: .; d_gene: .; j_gene: TRBJ1-1; v_gene: TRBV6-2/TRBV6-3; CDR3aa: CASSYSERLEAFF; CDR3nt: TGTGCCAGCAGTTACTCCGAGAGACTTGAAGCTTTCTTT
abundance: few; d_gene: .; j_gene: TRBJ1-5; v_gene: TRBV28; CDR3aa: CASSLLELIGNQPQHF; CDR3nt: TGTGCCAGCAGTTTACTGGAGTTAATAGGCAATCAGCCCCAGCATTTT
abundance: once; d_gene: TRBD1; j_gene: TRBJ2-7; v_gene: TRBV27; CDR3aa: CASSLRGTATYEQYF; CDR3nt: TGTGCCAGCAGTTTAAGGGGGACAGCAACCTACGAGCAGTACTTC
abundance: .; d_gene: .; j_gene: TRBJ2-2; v_gene: TRBV19; CDR3aa: CASSWDSTGELFF; CDR3nt: TGTGCCAGTAGTTGGGACTCCACCGGGGAGCTGTTTTTT
abundance: many; d_gene: .; j_gene: TRBJ2-2; v_gene: TRBV3-1; CDR3aa: CASSPGGFPGELFF; CDR3nt: TGTGCCAGCAGCCCCGGTGGATTTCCCGGGGAGCTGTTTTTT
abundance: .; d_gene: .; j_gene: TRBJ2-5; v_gene: TRBV7-8; CDR3aa: CASSLVGIGIIQEPQYF; CDR3nt: TGTGCCAGCAGCTTAGTCGGGATAGGGATCATCCAAGAGCCCCAGTACTTC
abundance: .; d_gene: .; j_gene: TRBJ2-4; v_gene: TRBV7-9; CDR3aa: CASSLVSPKNIQYF; CDR3nt: TGTGCCAGCAGCTTAGTCTCTCCCAAAAACATTCAGTACTTC
abundance: .; d_gene: .; j_gene: TRBJ2-7; v_gene: TRBV30; CDR3aa: CAWSAVREQYF; CDR3nt: TGTGCCTGGAGTGCGGTCCGCGAGCAGTACTTC
abundance: .; d_gene: TRBD1; j_gene: TRBJ2-7; v_gene: TRBV6-2/TRBV6-3; CDR3aa: CTSTRDRNSYEQYF; CDR3nt: TGTACCAGTACTCGGGACAGAAACTCCTACGAGCAGTACTTC
abundance: many; d_gene: .; j_gene: TRBJ1-5; v_gene: TRBV13; CDR3aa: CASSLGPLNQPQHF; CDR3nt: TGTGCCAGCAGCTTAGGACCGCTCAATCAGCCCCAGCATTTT
abundance: .; d_gene: .; j_gene: TRBJ2-7; v_gene: TRBV4-3; CDR3aa: CASSRDSVPSSLPYEQYF; CDR3nt: TGCGCCAGCAGCCGAGATAGTGTGCCAAGCTCCCTTCCGTACGAGCAGTACTTC
abundance: many; d_gene: .; j_gene: TRBJ2-3; v_gene: TRBV28; CDR3aa: CASSFRPTDTQYF; CDR3nt: TGTGCCAGCAGTTTCCGGCCCACAGATACGCAGTATTTT
abundance: few; d_gene: TRBD1; j_gene: TRBJ1-2; v_gene: TRBV10-3; CDR3aa: CAILGQTNEGPYGYTF; CDR3nt: TGTGCCATCCTGGGACAGACAAACGAGGGGCCTTATGGCTACACCTTC
abundance: .; d_gene: TRBD1; j_gene: TRBJ2-1; v_gene: TRBV7-9; CDR3aa: CASSLAQGAYNEQFF; CDR3nt: TGTGCCAGCAGCTTAGCCCAGGGGGCGTATAATGAGCAGTTCTTC
abundance: few; d_gene: .; j_gene: TRBJ1-1; v_gene: TRBV14; CDR3aa: CASSQDGQDTNTEAFF; CDR3nt: TGTGCCAGCAGCCAAGACGGCCAGGACACGAACACTGAAGCTTTCTTT
abundance: many; d_gene: TRBD1; j_gene: TRBJ2-3; v_gene: TRBV2; CDR3aa: CASSGGQGLITDTQYF; CDR3nt: TGTGCCAGCAGTGGAGGACAGGGGTTAATCACAGATACGCAGTATTTT
abundance: many; d_gene: TRBD1; j_gene: TRBJ2-7; v_gene: TRBV4-1; CDR3aa: CASSPGQGDYEQYF; CDR3nt: TGCGCCAGCAGCCCCGGACAGGGGGACTACGAGCAGTACTTC
abundance: .; d_gene: TRBD2; j_gene: TRBJ2-7; v_gene: TRBV20-1; CDR3aa: CSAREVGGYTYEQYF; CDR3nt: TGCAGTGCTAGAGAAGTGGGGGGGTACACCTACGAGCAGTACTTC
abundance: .; d_gene: .; j_gene: TRBJ2-3; v_gene: TRBV5-6; CDR3aa: CVSSFGRRDTQYF; CDR3nt: TGTGTCAGCAGCTTTGGGCGGAGGGATACGCAGTATTTT
abundance: few; d_gene: TRBD2; j_gene: TRBJ2-5; v_gene: TRBV6-1; CDR3aa: CASSEKPTSGEETQYF; CDR3nt: TGTGCCAGCAGTGAAAAACCGACTAGCGGGGAAGAGACCCAGTACTTC
abundance: many; d_gene: TRBD2; j_gene: TRBJ2-5; v_gene: TRBV9; CDR3aa: CASSPRTSGLRETQYF; CDR3nt: TGTGCCAGCAGCCCCCGGACTAGCGGGTTGCGAGAGACCCAGTACTTC
abundance: many; d_gene: .; j_gene: TRBJ2-4; v_gene: TRBV20-1; CDR3aa: CSARDPPDTPYF; CDR3nt: TGCAGTGCTAGAGATCCCCCGGACACCCCGTACTTC
abundance: few; d_gene: TRBD1; j_gene: TRBJ2-7; v_gene: TRBV7-2; CDR3aa: CASSRNRDSFFSYEQYF; CDR3nt: TGTGCCAGCAGCCGTAATCGGGACAGCTTCTTTTCCTACGAGCAGTACTTC